The next 2 T cell receptor beta chains were all read from a single sample in a study of blood T cell repertoires in COVID-19. Generated by immunoSEQ multiplex PCR, the TCRdb table keeps only in-frame clones and is missing some. The table shows roughly 250,000 clones, with 87% occurring only once. Sequenced sample: peripheral blood. The origin of the receptors is a man aged 55 to 70 who had recovered from COVID-19.

CDR3 protein: CASSFTSLLSYEQYF. The CDR3 DNA sequence: TGTGCCAGCAGCTTTACTTCATTACTCTCCTACGAGCAGTACTTC. The V and J genes are TRBV7-2 and TRBJ2-7; D remains unclear. This CDR3 has 15 amino acids. Trimming took 3 bases from V and 0 from J, leaving 12 bases between them. Germline CDR1 SGHTA, CDR2 FQGNSA.

CDR3 in amino acids: CASSQGRRSSGANVLTF. The DNA of the CDR3 is TGCGCCAGCAGCCAGGGGAGGCGGAGCTCTGGGGCCAACGTCCTGACTTTC. This chain joins TRBV4-1 and TRBJ2-6; a weak D match, TRBD2 (6 bases). The CDR3 is made up of 17 amino acids. The germline V and J ends were trimmed by 3 bases and 0 bases, with 12 bases remaining between them. Looked up from germline, CDR1 is MGHRA and CDR2 is YSYEKL.